The 27 T cell receptor beta chains given below trace back to one sample, sequenced in a study of early T cells in non-severe SARS-CoV-2 infection. From the 5' RACE reads, TCRdb called clonotypes with MiXCR, one entry per CDR3 protein. The table lists tens of thousands of distinct CDR3 sequences, around an eighth of them singletons, with roughly 2.5% in the top ten. This material consisted of whole blood, taken at baseline. The receptors originated from an adult who was a healthcare worker with PCR-confirmed SARS-CoV-2 infection or an uninfected control (not recorded which).

The J gene is TRBJ1-1, the V gene TRBV4-3; D call uncertain. The germline gives CDR1 LGHNA, CDR2 YSLEER. The CDR3 loop spans 16 amino acids. V was clipped by 0 bases and J by 5 bases, with 16 bases between them. CDR3 protein: CASSQEPSLDTTEAFF. The CDR3 DNA reads TGCGCCAGCAGCCAAGAGCCATCTTTAGACACAACTGAAGCTTTCTTT.

V and J are TRBV4-1 and TRBJ1-1, with 9 bases identical to TRBD1. CDR1 and CDR2 from the germline V gene are MGHRA and YSYEKL. Losses at the gene ends were 3 bases for V and 4 bases for J; bases not matched to a gene: 9. This CDR3 has 16 amino acids. CDR3 DNA sequence: TGCGCCAGCAGCCACGGGGGACAGGGACGGGCCACTGAAGCTTTCTTT. This encodes CASSHGGQGRATEAFF.

This chain uses TRBV7-9 with TRBJ2-1, with D possibly TRBD1 on 6 matching bases. With 1 base removed from V and 3 bases from J, the gap between germline ends came to 19 bases. Germline V gene lookup returns CDR1 SEHNR and CDR2 FQNEAQ (reference sequence). The CDR3 has 18 amino acids. The CDR3 reads CASSLGLGDIISYNEQFF. The DNA of the CDR3 is TGTGCCAGCAGCTTAGGCTTGGGGGACATCATAAGCTACAATGAGCAGTTCTTC. Full variable domain (rest looked up from reference TRBV7-9 and TRBJ2-1): DTGVSQNPRHKITKRGQNVTFRCDPISEHNRLYWYRQTLGQGPEFLTYFQNEAQLEKSRLLSDRFSAERPKGSFSTLEIQRTEQGDSAMYLCASSLGLGDIISYNEQFFGPGTRLTVL.

CDR3 DNA sequence: TGCGCCAGCAGCTTGGGCGGGGACTACTACGAGCAGTACTTC. It specifies CASSLGGDYYEQYF. The rearrangement links TRBV5-1 to TRBJ2-7; TRBD2 agrees at 7 bases. The CDR3 is made up of 14 amino acids. With 0 bases clipped from V and 3 bases from J, the junction kept 3 bases outside the gene matches. Looked up from germline, CDR1 is SGHRS and CDR2 is YFSETQ.

Many counts were recorded for this clonotype. This sequence joins TRBV6-1 and TRBJ1-5, with 8 positions matching TRBD1. With 8 bases clipped from V and 8 bases from J, the junction kept 8 bases outside the gene matches. CDR3 length equals 13 residues. Germline V gene sequence: CDR1 MNHNS, CDR2 SASEGT. The CDR3 bases are TGTGCCAGCGAAGGACAGGGTGTTGAGCCCCAGCATTTT. Residues: CASEGQGVEPQHF.

This chain links TRBV9 with TRBJ2-2, with D possibly TRBD2 on 6 matching bases. The germline V gene encodes CDR1 SGDLS and CDR2 YYNGEE. The CDR3 is 15 amino acids. Trimming cost V 0 bases and J 3 bases, with 9 bases left between them. In DNA, the CDR3 is TGTGCCAGCAGCGTAGAGCCGGGGGACACCGGGGAGCTGTTTTTT. It is translated as CASSVEPGDTGELFF.

This clonotype was counted a few times. This chain joins TRBV6-2 or TRBV6-3 and TRBJ2-1; 9 nucleotides agree with TRBD2. Germline CDR1 and CDR2: MNHEY and SVGEGT. The CDR3 is 18 amino acids. Trimming removed 6 bases from V and 0 bases from J; junction bases left unmatched: 12. CDR3 sequence reads: CASSLAIGRGGSYNEQFF. Written as DNA, the CDR3 is TGTGCCAGCAGCCTCGCTATCGGGCGGGGGGGCTCCTACAATGAGCAGTTCTTC.

Ten or more counts support this clonotype. V gene TRBV7-9 combines with J gene TRBJ1-4, with D possibly being TRBD1 (6 bases). Germline V gives CDR1 SEHNR, CDR2 FQNEAQ (reference sequence). Trimming pared 5 bases from V and 6 bases from J, leaving 10 bases between. The CDR3 covers 13 residues. This CDR3 reads CASSPPGDEKLFF. The CDR3 nucleotides are TGTGCCAGCAGCCCCCCAGGGGATGAAAAACTGTTTTTT.

In its sample, this clonotype was seen a few times. This sequence joins TRBV29-1 and TRBJ2-4; tentatively, D is TRBD2 (6 bases). Trimming shortened V by 6 bases and J by 8 bases, and 17 bases separated the two germline ends. Germline V gene sequence: CDR1 SQVTM, CDR2 ANQGSEA. This CDR3 region has 13 residues. This chain's CDR3 is CSVGRDSRDIQYF. Here the CDR3 DNA reads TGCAGCGTCGGAAGGGACTCGAGGGACATTCAGTACTTC. The variable domain in full, completed from reference TRBV29-1 and TRBJ2-4, reads SAVISQKPSRDICQRGTSLTIQCQVDSQVTMMFWYRQQPGQSLTLIATANQGSEATYESGFVIDKFPISRPNLTFSTLTVSNMSPEDSSIYLCSVGRDSRDIQYFGAGTRLSVL.

This clonotype was seen many times. The chain uses TRBV20-1 and TRBJ1-6; 7 positions agree with TRBD1. CDR1 is DFQATT, CDR2 SNEGSKA, per germline (reference sequence). V shed 0 bases and J 10 bases; nucleotides not matched to a gene: 6. The CDR3 covers 14 residues. Here the CDR3 DNA reads TGCAGTGCTAGAGATCAAGGGGGCCTCTCACCCCTCCACTTT. Translating gives CSARDQGGLSPLHF.

J is TRBJ1-2 and V is TRBV19; D is perhaps TRBD1 (5 bases). The V gene lost 3 bases and the J gene lost 4 bases, with 12 bases spanning the gap. Germline CDR1 LNHDA, CDR2 SQIVND (reference sequence). The length of the CDR3 is 14 residues. Here the CDR3 reads CASSILGQPYGYTF. In DNA form, the CDR3 reads TGTGCCAGTAGTATCCTCGGACAACCCTATGGCTACACCTTC. Drawing the rest from reference TRBV19 and TRBJ1-2, the complete variable domain is DGGITQSPKYLFRKEGQNVTLSCEQNLNHDAMYWYRQDPGQGLRLIYYSQIVNDFQKGDIAEGYSVSREKKESFPLTVTSAQKNPTAFYLCASSILGQPYGYTFGSGTRLTVV.

This clonotype was counted many times. The chain joins TRBV20-1 to TRBJ2-1, with TRBD2 matching 7 bases. Per germline, CDR1 DFQATT and CDR2 SNEGSKA (reference sequence). Trimming cost V 6 bases and J 6 bases; bases outside gene matches: 8. This CDR3 comprises 13 residues. The CDR3 DNA sequence: TGCAGTGCCCTGCGGGGGACGATCAATGAGCAGTTCTTC. It specifies CSALRGTINEQFF.

A few counts support this clonotype. This chain joins TRBV5-4 and TRBJ2-3; D perhaps matches TRBD1 (8 bases). The length of the CDR3 is 15 residues. Germline CDR1 reads SGHNT; CDR2 reads YYREEE (reference sequence). The V end lost 7 bases, the J end lost 2 bases, and 17 bases lay between the germline ends. DNA for the CDR3: TGTGCCAGCGGTGGCACAGGGGGGGACACAGATACGCAGTATTTT. Translation gives CASGGTGGDTDTQYF.

This clonotype has a single count. V gene TRBV2 combines with J gene TRBJ1-6; 9 bases agree with TRBD1. The trim removed 6 bases at V and 10 bases at J, leaving 7 bases unmatched. Germline V gives CDR1 SNHLY, CDR2 FYNNEI. CDR3 length: 14 residues. The CDR3 DNA reads TGTGCCAGCAGGAAGGGGACAGGGCAATCACCCCTCCACTTT. Its translation is CASRKGTGQSPLHF.

This clonotype was picked up a small number of times. The chain carries TRBV19 and TRBJ1-5, with 8 bases that match TRBD1. CDR1 LNHDA and CDR2 SQIVND come from the germline V gene (reference sequence). The CDR3 extends over 15 amino acids. The junction had 5 bases not matched to a gene; V was cut back by 4 bases and J by 3 bases. The CDR3 loop reads CASSTGTGINQPQHF. In DNA form, the CDR3 reads TGTGCCAGTAGTACCGGGACAGGAATCAATCAGCCCCAGCATTTT.

This chain links TRBV20-1 with TRBJ2-7; D might be TRBD2 (6 bases). The CDR3 is 15 residues long. Trimming shortened V by 3 bases and J by 0 bases, and 15 bases separated the two germline ends. Germline V gives CDR1 DFQATT, CDR2 SNEGSKA (reference sequence). In DNA form, the CDR3 reads TGCAGTGCTAGCGGTCGTGCGGGAACCTCCTACGAGCAGTACTTC. It codes for CSASGRAGTSYEQYF.

This clonotype came up many times. The V and J genes are TRBV11-2 and TRBJ1-2, with D possibly TRBD1 on 5 matching bases. Trimming cost V 4 bases and J 3 bases, with 15 bases left between them. This CDR3 is built from 15 residues. Germline V gene sequence: CDR1 SGHAT, CDR2 FQNNGV. CDR3 sequence reads: CASSSSETAYYGYTF. The DNA for the CDR3 is TGTGCCAGCAGCTCCTCAGAGACAGCTTACTATGGCTACACCTTC.

This clonotype came up a few times. The chain recombines TRBV6-1 with TRBJ2-7; 8 bases line up with TRBD1. The germline V gene has CDR1 MNHNS and CDR2 SASEGT. V shed 3 bases and J 7 bases; nucleotides not matched to a gene: 5. This CDR3 is built from 13 residues. DNA for the CDR3: TGTGCCAGCAGTGATTTCTGGACAGGGGAGCAGTACTTC. Protein product: CASSDFWTGEQYF.

This clonotype was seen more than once but under ten times. The V and J genes are TRBV18 and TRBJ2-5, with 10 bases that match TRBD2. The germline V gene encodes CDR1 KGHSH and CDR2 LQKENI. The CDR3 runs to 16 residues. The ends lost 3 bases at V and 2 bases at J; junction bases unmatched: 6. This chain's CDR3 is CASSPQRGGPQETQYF. The CDR3 bases are TGTGCCAGCTCACCTCAGCGGGGGGGGCCTCAAGAGACCCAGTACTTC.

The J gene is TRBJ1-5, the V gene TRBV19; tentatively, D is TRBD1 (5 bases). V lost 3 bases and J 3 bases, leaving 18 bases between the germline ends. The CDR3 contains 17 residues. Germline values: CDR1 LNHDA, CDR2 SQIVND (reference sequence). The CDR3 loop reads CASSMGRGSGNNQPQHF. The CDR3 region has the DNA TGTGCCAGTAGTATGGGGAGGGGCTCAGGCAACAATCAGCCCCAGCATTTT. Full variable domain (missing parts from reference TRBV19 and TRBJ1-5): DGGITQSPKYLFRKEGQNVTLSCEQNLNHDAMYWYRQDPGQGLRLIYYSQIVNDFQKGDIAEGYSVSREKKESFPLTVTSAQKNPTAFYLCASSMGRGSGNNQPQHFGDGTRLSIL.

The chain is built from TRBV5-1 and TRBJ2-1; tentative D call: TRBD1 (6 bases). Germline V gives CDR1 SGHRS, CDR2 YFSETQ. V was shortened by 0 bases and J by 9 bases, with 13 bases between the two germline ends. The CDR3 has 14 residues. CDR3 DNA sequence: TGCGCCAGCAGCTTGGGACAGGTTCTTGGTGAGCAGTTCTTC. Translated, it gives CASSLGQVLGEQFF.

This clonotype was picked up many times. The chain links TRBV28 to TRBJ2-3; D may match TRBD1 or TRBD2 (5 bases each). Germline V gene data show CDR1 as MDHEN and CDR2 as SYDVKM. The V end lost 5 bases, the J end lost 2 bases, and 14 bases lay between the germline ends. The CDR3 is 15 residues long. The CDR3 sequence: CASSPGTRNTDTQYF. As DNA, the CDR3 is TGTGCCAGCAGTCCCGGGACGAGGAACACAGATACGCAGTATTTT.

The J gene is TRBJ2-7, the V gene TRBV29-1; 8 positions agree with TRBD2. The V gene end was trimmed by 4 bases and the J gene end by 9 bases; junction bases not matched to a gene: 17. Germline CDR1 and CDR2: SQVTM and ANQGSEA. CDR3 length equals 15 residues. The CDR3 nucleotides are TGCAGCGTTGTCTCGTCAGGACGCCAGGCGGGAGGGCAGTACTTC. It encodes CSVVSSGRQAGGQYF.

In its sample, this clonotype was seen many times. The chain carries TRBV14 and TRBJ2-1, with D unclear. CDR1 is SGHDN and CDR2 is FVKESK in the germline V gene. V lost 1 base and J lost 3, with 4 bases in between. The length of the CDR3 is 13 residues. CDR3 DNA: TGTGCCAGCAGCCAAGGGCACTACAATGAGCAGTTCTTC. As protein: CASSQGHYNEQFF.

The chain recombines TRBV20-1 with TRBJ2-2; 12 positions match TRBD1. The CDR3 extends over 15 amino acids. CDR1 and CDR2 (germline): DFQATT, SNEGSKA (reference sequence). Trimming removed 2 bases from V and 6 bases from J; junction bases left unmatched: 4. CDR3: CSARLRDRGPGELFF. In DNA, the CDR3 is TGCAGTGCTAGACTCCGGGACAGGGGGCCCGGGGAGCTGTTTTTT.

In this sample, this clonotype turned up a few times. The chain links TRBV12-3 or TRBV12-4 to TRBJ1-4; a possible D gene is TRBD1 (5 bases). V lost 5 bases, J lost 8 bases, and 18 bases lay in between. CDR3 length: 15 residues. CDR3 amino acids: CASSASGTATEKLFF. The CDR3 nucleotides read TGTGCCAGCAGTGCCTCCGGGACCGCGACGGAAAAACTGTTTTTT.

This clonotype has only a few counts. The junction does not match germline at one end; this may be a read error. This sequence joins TRBV7-3 and TRBJ2-3, with D perhaps matching TRBD2 (6 bases). The CDR3 extends over 15 amino acids. Germline CDR1 and CDR2: SGHTA and FQGTGA. The CDR3 loop is CVSSLGGTRTDTQYF. As DNA, the CDR3 is TGTGTCAGCAGCCTTGGGGGGACCCGCACAGATACGCAGTATTTT.